The clone carrying this T cell receptor (beta chain) has a single count. The antigen remains unidentified. Built from TCR beta cDNA, the libraries had unique molecular identifiers in them. Yield was 500,000 to 600,000 cDNA molecules from roughly 0.93 to 9.6 million T cells. TCRdb re-analysed the PCR reads in MiXCR, keeping a single row per CDR3 protein. This sample carries 170,000 or so distinct CDR3 sequences, around 30% of them seen once, and the ten largest clones take about 1.6%. The data belong to a study of post-analysis software for immune sequencing data. The overall study: Secondary progressive, relapsing-remitting and progressive-relapsing multiple sclerosis were among the included disease courses. Broader study findings: F measure grouped same-batch samples tightly together. Higher frequency in patients than in controls was seen for roughly five TRBV segments, with TRBV5-6, TRBV5-1 and TRBV20-1 among them. A significant reduction in normalized Chao1 diversity was observed in multiple sclerosis patients versus controls.

CDR1 is MNHEY and CDR2 is SVGAGI in the germline V gene. The CDR3 has 14 residues. Trimming shortened V by 5 bases and J by 2 bases, and 13 bases separated the two germline ends. V is TRBV6-5 and J is TRBJ2-7; D perhaps matches TRBD1 (6 bases). This TCR was sampled from a girl aged 5-17 years with multiple sclerosis. Sequencing was carried out using blood. The CDR3 loop is CASSPGTRAYEQYF. Here the CDR3 DNA reads TGTGCCAGCAGTCCCGGGACACGGGCCTACGAGCAGTACTTC.